The clone carrying this TCR beta chain was found a few times. Its antigen is still unknown. This specimen comes from a study of blood T cells in healthy people across ages. Study-level points and caveats: Long-lived donors had more naive CD4+ cells and higher diversity than aged donors. Measured against age, TCR beta diversity per million T cells decreased in a roughly linear manner.

Primed by a sample-barcoded 5' primer and a J-beta primer mix, a second PCR proceeded for about 7 to 12 cycles. One entry per CDR3 protein, called by TCRdb with MiXCR from the 5' RACE reads. The repertoire holds approximately 320,000 distinct CDR3 sequences, with around 30% as singletons. The V gene's germline CDR1 is SGHNT and CDR2 YENEEA. The CDR3 is 14 amino acids. V was pared by 1 base and J by 8 bases, with 12 bases between. The chain has TRBV11-3 and TRBJ2-1; possible D gene TRBD1, 6 bases. Sequencing was done on a sample of blood. This TCR came from a woman aged 70-85 years in good health. The CDR3 here is CASSLVGAGDEQFF. The CDR3 bases are TGTGCCAGCAGCTTAGTGGGGGCTGGGGATGAGCAGTTCTTC.